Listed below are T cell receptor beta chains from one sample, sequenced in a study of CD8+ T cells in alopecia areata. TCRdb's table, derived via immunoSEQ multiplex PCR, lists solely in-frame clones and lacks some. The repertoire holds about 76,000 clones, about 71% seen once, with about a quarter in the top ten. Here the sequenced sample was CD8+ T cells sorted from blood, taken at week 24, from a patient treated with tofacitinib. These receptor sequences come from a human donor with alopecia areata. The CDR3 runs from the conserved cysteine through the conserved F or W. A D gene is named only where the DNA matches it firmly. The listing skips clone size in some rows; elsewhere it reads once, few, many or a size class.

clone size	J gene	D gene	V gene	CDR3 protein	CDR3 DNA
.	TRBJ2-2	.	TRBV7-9	CASSQVNTGELFF	TGTGCCAGCAGTCAAGTCAACACCGGGGAGCTGTTTTTT
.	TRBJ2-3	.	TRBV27	CASSLVARGTDTQYF	TGTGCCAGCAGTTTAGTGGCGAGAGGCACAGATACGCAGTATTTT
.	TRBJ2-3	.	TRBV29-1	CSLRWTMIEADTQYF	TGCAGCTTAAGATGGACAATGATAGAGGCAGATACGCAGTATTTT
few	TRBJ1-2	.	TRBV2	CASSERNSYGYTF	TGTGCCAGCAGTGAGCGGAACTCCTATGGCTACACCTTC
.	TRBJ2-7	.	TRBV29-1	CSVGGTPYEQYF	TGCAGCGTTGGGGGAACGCCCTACGAGCAGTACTTC
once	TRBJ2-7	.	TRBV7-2	CASSLYGEQYF	TGTGCCAGCAGCTTGTATGGGGAGCAGTACTTC
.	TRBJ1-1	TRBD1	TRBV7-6	CASSGQGAVDTEAFF	TGTGCCAGCAGCGGACAGGGGGCTGTTGACACTGAAGCTTTCTTT
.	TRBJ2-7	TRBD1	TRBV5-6	CASSALTGRSYEQYF	TGTGCCAGCAGCGCGTTGACAGGGAGAAGTTACGAGCAGTACTTC
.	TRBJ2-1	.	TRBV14	CASSQVQYNEQFF	TGTGCCAGCAGCCAAGTCCAGTACAATGAGCAGTTCTTC
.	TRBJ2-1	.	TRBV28	CASSYRGRGHEQFF	TGTGCCAGCAGTTATCGGGGGAGGGGGCATGAGCAGTTCTTC
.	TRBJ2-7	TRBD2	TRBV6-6	CASTQLRGYEQYF	TGTGCCAGCACTCAACTGCGGGGGTACGAGCAGTACTTC
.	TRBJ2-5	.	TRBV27	CASSLNGAETQYF	TGTGCCAGCAGTTTAAATGGTGCCGAGACCCAGTACTTC
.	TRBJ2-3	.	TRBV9	CASSVEGSAADTQYF	TGTGCCAGCAGCGTAGAGGGATCAGCGGCAGATACGCAGTATTTT